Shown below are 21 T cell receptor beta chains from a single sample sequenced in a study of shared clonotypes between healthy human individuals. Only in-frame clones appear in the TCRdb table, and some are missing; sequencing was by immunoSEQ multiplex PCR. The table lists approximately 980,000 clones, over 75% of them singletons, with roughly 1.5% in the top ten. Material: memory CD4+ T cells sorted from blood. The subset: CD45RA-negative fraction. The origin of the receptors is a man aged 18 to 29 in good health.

The CDR3 region is CASTGLSSYNEQFF. As DNA, the CDR3 is TGCGCCAGTACGGGACTGAGCTCCTACAATGAGCAGTTCTTC. The chain employs TRBV10-2 and TRBJ2-1; D is possibly TRBD2 (6 bases). The length of the CDR3 is 14 residues. The V gene lost 9 bases and the J gene lost 0 bases, with 12 bases spanning the gap. Germline CDR1 reads WSHSY; CDR2 reads SAAADI.

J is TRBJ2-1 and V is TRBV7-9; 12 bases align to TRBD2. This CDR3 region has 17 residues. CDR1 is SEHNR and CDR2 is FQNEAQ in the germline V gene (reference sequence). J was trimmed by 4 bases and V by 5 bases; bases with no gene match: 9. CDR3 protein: CASSPTTSGGKYNEQFF. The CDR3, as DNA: TGTGCCAGCAGCCCGACAACTAGCGGGGGGAAATACAATGAGCAGTTCTTC.

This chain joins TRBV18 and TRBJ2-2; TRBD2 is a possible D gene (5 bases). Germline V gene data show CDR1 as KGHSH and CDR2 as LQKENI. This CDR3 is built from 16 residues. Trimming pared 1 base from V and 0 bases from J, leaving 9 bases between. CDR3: CASSPQEASNTGELFF. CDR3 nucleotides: TGTGCCAGCTCACCACAGGAGGCGTCGAACACCGGGGAGCTGTTTTTT.

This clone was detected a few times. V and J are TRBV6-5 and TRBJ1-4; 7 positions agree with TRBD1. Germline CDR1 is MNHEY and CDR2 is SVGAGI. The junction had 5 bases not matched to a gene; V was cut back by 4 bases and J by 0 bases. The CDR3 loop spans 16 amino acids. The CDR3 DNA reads TGTGCCAGCAGTTCCGGGACAGCTGCAACTAATGAAAAACTGTTTTTT. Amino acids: CASSSGTAATNEKLFF.

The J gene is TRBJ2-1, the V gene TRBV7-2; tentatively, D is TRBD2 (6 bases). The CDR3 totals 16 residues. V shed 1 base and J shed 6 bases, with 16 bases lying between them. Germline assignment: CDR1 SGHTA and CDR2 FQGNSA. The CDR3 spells CASSLVGVSGSNEQFF. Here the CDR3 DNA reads TGTGCCAGCAGCTTAGTTGGTGTTAGCGGAAGCAATGAGCAGTTCTTC.

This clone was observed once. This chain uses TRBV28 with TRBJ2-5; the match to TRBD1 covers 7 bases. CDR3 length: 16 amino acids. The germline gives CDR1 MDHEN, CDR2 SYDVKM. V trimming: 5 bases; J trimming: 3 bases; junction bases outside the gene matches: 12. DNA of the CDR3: TGTGCCAGCAGTGTCAGACAGGGCCCAATAAAAGAGACCCAGTACTTC. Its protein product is CASSVRQGPIKETQYF.

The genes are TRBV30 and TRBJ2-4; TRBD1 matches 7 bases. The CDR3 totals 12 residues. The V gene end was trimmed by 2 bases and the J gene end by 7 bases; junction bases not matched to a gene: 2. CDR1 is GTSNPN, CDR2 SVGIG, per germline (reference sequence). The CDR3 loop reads CAWSTTGNIQYF. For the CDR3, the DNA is TGTGCCTGGAGTACGACAGGGAACATTCAGTACTTC.

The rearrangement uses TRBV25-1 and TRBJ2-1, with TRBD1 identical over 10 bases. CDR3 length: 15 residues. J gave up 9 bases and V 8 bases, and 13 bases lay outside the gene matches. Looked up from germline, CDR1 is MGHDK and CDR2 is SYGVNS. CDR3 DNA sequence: TGTGCCAGCTCAAAGCGGGGGACAGGGGAGTTTGAGCAGTTCTTC. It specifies CASSKRGTGEFEQFF.

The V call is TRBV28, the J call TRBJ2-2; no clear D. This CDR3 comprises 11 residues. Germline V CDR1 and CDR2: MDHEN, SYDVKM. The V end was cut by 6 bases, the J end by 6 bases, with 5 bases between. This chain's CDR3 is CASSSSGELFF. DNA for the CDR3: TGTGCCAGCAGCAGTTCCGGGGAGCTGTTTTTT.

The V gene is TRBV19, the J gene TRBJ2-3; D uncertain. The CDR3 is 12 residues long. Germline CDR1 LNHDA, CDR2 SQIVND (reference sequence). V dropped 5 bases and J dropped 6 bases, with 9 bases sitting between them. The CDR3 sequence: CASSSPRDTQYF. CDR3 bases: TGTGCCAGTAGTTCGCCGAGGGATACGCAGTATTTT.

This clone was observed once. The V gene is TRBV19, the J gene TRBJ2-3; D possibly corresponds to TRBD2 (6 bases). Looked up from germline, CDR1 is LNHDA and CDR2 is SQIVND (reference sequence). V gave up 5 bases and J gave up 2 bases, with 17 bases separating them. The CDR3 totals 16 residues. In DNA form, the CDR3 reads TGTGCCAGTAGTTTGGGACTGAGCCCATTCACAGATACGCAGTATTTT. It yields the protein CASSLGLSPFTDTQYF.

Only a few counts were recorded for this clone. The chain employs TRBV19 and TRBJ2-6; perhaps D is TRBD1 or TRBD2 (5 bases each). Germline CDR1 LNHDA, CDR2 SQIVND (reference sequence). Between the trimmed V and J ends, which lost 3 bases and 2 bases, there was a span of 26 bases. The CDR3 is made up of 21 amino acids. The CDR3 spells CASSMGPGSGRGPPGANVLTF. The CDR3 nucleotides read TGTGCCAGTAGTATGGGACCTGGGAGCGGAAGGGGCCCTCCTGGGGCCAACGTCCTGACTTTC.

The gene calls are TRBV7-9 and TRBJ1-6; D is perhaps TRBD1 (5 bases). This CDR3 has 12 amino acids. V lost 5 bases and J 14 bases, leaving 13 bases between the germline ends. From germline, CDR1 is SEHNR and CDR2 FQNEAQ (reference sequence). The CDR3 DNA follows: TGTGCCAGCAGCGCCTCGCGGGGGACCCTCCACTTT. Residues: CASSASRGTLHF.

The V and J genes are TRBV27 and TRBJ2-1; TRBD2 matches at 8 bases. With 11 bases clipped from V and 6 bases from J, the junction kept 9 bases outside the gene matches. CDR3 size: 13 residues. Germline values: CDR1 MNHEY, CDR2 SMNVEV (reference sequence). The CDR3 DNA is TGTGCCGCCCGCCCCGGGGGGGTCAATGAGCAGTTCTTC. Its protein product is CAARPGGVNEQFF.

CDR3 in amino acids: CSVEEFRSRDPVGAQYF. The DNA of the CDR3 is TGCAGCGTTGAAGAATTCAGATCAAGAGACCCAGTAGGGGCCCAGTACTTC. The chain joins TRBV29-1 to TRBJ2-5, with D possibly TRBD1 on 5 matching bases. From germline, CDR1 is SQVTM and CDR2 ANQGSEA. This CDR3 is 17 amino acids long. V shed 0 bases and J shed 9 bases, with 26 bases lying between them.

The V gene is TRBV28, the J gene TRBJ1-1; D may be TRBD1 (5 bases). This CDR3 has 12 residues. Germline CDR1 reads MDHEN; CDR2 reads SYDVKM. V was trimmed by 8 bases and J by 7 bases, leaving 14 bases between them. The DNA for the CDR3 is TGTGCCAGCGGGCTCAGGGACCTTGAAGCTTTCTTT. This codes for CASGLRDLEAFF.

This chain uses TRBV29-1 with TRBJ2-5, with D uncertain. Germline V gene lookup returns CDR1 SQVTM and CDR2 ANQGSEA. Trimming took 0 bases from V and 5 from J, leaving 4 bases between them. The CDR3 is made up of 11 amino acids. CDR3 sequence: CSVEDQETQYF. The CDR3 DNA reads TGCAGCGTTGAAGATCAGGAGACCCAGTACTTC.

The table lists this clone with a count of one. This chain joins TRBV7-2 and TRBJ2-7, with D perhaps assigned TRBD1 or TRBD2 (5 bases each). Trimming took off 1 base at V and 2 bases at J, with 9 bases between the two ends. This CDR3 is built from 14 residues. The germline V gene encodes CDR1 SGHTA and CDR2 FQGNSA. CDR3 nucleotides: TGTGCCAGCAGCTTAGGAGGGGCACCCTACGAGCAGTACTTC. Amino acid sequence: CASSLGGAPYEQYF.

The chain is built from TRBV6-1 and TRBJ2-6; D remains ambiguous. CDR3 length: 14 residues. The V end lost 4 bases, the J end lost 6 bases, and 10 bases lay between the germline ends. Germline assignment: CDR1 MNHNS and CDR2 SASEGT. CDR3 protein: CASSVARAANVLTF. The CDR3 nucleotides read TGTGCCAGCAGTGTGGCCCGAGCGGCCAACGTCCTGACTTTC.

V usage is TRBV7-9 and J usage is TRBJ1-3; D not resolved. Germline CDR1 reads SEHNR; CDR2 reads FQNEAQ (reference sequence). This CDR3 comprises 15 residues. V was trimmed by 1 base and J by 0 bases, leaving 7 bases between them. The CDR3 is CASSLGESSGNTIYF. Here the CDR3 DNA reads TGTGCCAGCAGCTTAGGGGAGAGCTCTGGAAACACCATATATTTT.

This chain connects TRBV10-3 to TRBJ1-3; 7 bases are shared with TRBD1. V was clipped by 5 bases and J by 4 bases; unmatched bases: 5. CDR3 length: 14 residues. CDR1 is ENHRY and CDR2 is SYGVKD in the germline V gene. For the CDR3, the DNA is TGTGCCATCAGTACAGGGGTTGAGGGAAACACCATATATTTT. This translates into CAISTGVEGNTIYF.